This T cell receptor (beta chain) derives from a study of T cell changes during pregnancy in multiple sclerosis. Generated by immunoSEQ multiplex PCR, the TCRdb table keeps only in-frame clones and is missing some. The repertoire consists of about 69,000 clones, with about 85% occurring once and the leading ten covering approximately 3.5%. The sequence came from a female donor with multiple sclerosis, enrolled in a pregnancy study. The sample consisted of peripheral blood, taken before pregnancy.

Written as DNA, the CDR3 is TGCAGCGTGACAGGGCTATCTGGAAACACCATATATTTT. Translating gives CSVTGLSGNTIYF. J is TRBJ1-3 and V is TRBV29-1; 7 positions match TRBD1. Per the germline V gene, CDR1 is SQVTM and CDR2 is ANQGSEA. The CDR3 covers 13 residues. The V segment lost 6 bases and the J segment 1 base; nucleotides outside the gene matches: 3.